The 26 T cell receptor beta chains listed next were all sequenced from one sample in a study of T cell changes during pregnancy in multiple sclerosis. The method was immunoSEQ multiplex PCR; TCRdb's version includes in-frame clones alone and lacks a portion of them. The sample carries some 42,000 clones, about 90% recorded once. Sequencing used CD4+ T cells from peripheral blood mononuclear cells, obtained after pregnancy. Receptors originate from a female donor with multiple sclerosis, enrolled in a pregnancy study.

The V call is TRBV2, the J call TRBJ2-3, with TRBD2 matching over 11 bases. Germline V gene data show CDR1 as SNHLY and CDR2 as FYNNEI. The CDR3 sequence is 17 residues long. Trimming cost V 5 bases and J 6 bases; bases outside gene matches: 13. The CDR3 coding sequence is TGTGCCAGCAGTACACCGCGTAGCGGGGGGGCTCGGGATACGCAGTATTTT. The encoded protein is CASSTPRSGGARDTQYF.

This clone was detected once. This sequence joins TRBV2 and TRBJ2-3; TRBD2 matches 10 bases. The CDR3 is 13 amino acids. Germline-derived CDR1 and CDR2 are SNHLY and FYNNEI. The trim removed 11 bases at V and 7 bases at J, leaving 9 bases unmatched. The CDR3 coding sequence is TGTGCCGGGGGAACTAGCGGGGACTATACGCAGTATTTT. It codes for CAGGTSGDYTQYF.

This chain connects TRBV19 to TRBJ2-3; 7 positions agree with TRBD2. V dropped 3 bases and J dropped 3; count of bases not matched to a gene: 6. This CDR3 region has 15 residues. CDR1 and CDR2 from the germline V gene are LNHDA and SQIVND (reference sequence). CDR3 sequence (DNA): TGTGCCAGTAGTATGGGCGGGGGAGGGACAGATACGCAGTATTTT. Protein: CASSMGGGGTDTQYF.

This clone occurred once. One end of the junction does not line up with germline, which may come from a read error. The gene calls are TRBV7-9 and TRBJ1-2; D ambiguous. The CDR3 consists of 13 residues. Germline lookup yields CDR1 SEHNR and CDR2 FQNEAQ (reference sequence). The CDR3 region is CASSLELGYDYTF. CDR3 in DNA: TGTGCCAGCAGCCTCGAGCTGGGCTATGACTACACCTTC.

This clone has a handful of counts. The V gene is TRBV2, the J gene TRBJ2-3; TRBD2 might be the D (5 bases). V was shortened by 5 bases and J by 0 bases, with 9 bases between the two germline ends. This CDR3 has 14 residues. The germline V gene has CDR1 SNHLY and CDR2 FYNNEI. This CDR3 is CASSPGSSTDTQYF. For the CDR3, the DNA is TGTGCCAGCAGTCCGGGGAGTAGCACAGATACGCAGTATTTT.

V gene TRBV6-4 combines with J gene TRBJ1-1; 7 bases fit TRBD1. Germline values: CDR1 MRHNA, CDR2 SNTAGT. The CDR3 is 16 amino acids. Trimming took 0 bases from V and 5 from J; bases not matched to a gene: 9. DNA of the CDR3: TGTGCCAGCAGTGACTCCCCGACAGGGCGTTGGACTGAAGCTTTCTTT. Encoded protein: CASSDSPTGRWTEAFF.

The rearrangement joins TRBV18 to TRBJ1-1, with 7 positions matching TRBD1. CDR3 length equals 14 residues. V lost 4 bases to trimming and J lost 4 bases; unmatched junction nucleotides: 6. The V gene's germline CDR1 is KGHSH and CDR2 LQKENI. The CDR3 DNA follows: TGTGCCAGCTCACGTTACAGGGGAGGCACTGAAGCTTTCTTT. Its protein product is CASSRYRGGTEAFF.

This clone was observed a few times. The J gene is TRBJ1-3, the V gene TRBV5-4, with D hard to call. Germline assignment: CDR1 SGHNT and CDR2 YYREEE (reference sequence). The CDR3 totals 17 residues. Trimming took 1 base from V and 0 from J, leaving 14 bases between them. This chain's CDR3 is CASSLSIDTSSGNTIYF. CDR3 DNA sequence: TGTGCCAGCAGCTTGTCAATCGACACCTCCTCTGGAAACACCATATATTTT.

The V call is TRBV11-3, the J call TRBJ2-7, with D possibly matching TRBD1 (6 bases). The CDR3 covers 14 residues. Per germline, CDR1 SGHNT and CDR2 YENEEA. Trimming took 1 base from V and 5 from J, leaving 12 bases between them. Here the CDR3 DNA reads TGTGCCAGCAGCTTAGTTGCAGGGGTGAACGAGCAGTACTTC. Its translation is CASSLVAGVNEQYF.

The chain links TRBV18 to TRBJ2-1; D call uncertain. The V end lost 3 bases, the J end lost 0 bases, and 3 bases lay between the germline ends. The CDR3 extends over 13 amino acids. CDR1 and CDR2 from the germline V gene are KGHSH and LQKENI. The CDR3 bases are TGTGCCAGCTCACCGAGCTCCTACAATGAGCAGTTCTTC. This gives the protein CASSPSSYNEQFF.

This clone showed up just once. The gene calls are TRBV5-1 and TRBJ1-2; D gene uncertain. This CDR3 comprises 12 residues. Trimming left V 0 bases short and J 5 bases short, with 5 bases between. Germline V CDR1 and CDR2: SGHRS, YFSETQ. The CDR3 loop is CASSLEQYGYTF. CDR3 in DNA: TGCGCCAGCAGCTTGGAACAGTATGGCTACACCTTC.

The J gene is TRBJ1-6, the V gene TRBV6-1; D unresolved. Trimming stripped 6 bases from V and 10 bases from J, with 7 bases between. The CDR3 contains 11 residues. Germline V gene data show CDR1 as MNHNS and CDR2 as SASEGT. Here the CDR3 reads CASRSFSPLHF. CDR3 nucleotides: TGTGCCAGCAGGTCGTTCTCACCCCTCCACTTT.

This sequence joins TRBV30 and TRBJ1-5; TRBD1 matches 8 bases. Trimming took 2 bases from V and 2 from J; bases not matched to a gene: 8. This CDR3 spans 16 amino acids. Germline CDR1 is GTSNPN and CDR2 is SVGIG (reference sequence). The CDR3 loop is CAWSRQGALGNQPQHF. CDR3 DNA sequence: TGTGCCTGGAGTCGGCAGGGGGCACTGGGCAATCAGCCCCAGCATTTT.

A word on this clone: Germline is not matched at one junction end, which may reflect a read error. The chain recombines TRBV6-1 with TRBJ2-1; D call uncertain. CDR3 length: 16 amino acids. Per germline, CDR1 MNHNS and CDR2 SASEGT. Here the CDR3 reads CASSEDDWSSYNEQFF. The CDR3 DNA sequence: TGTGCCAGCAGCGAAGACGACTGGAGCTCCTACAATGAGCAGTTCTTC.

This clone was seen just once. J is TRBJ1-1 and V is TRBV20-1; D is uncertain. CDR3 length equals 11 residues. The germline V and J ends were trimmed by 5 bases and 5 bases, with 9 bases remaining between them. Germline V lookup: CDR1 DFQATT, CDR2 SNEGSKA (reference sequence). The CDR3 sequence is CSAWGVTEAFF. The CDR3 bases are TGCAGTGCTTGGGGAGTAACTGAAGCTTTCTTT.

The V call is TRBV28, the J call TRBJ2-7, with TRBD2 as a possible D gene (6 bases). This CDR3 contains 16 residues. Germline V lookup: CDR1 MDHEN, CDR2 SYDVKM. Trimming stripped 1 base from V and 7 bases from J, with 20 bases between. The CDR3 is CASSLFAGRGVWEQYF. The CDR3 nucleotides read TGTGCCAGCAGTTTATTTGCCGGGCGGGGTGTTTGGGAGCAGTACTTC.

The CDR3: CASSLSGVGEQFF. The CDR3 nucleotides are TGTGCCAGCAGCTTGTCGGGGGTGGGGGAGCAGTTCTTC. This chain links TRBV5-4 with TRBJ2-1, with D possibly matching TRBD2 (6 bases). The ends were cut back, 1 base at V and 10 bases at J, with 12 bases in the middle. CDR3 length: 13 amino acids. Germline V gives CDR1 SGHNT, CDR2 YYREEE (reference sequence).

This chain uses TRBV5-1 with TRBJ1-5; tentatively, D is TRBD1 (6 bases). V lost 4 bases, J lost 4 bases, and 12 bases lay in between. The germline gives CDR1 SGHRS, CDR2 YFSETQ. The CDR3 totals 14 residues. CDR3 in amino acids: CASSPDSPNQPQHF. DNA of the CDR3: TGCGCCAGCAGCCCGGACAGCCCTAATCAGCCCCAGCATTTT. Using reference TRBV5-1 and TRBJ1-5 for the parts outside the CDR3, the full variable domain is KAGVTQTPRYLIKTRGQQVTLSCSPISGHRSVSWYQQTPGQGLQFLFEYFSETQRNKGNFPGRFSGRQFSNSRSEMNVSTLELGDSALYLCASSPDSPNQPQHFGDGTRLSIL.

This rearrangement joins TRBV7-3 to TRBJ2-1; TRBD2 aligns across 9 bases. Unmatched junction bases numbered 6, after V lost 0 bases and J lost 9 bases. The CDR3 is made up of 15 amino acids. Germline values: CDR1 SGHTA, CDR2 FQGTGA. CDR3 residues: CASSLTSGGVSEQFF. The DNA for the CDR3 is TGTGCCAGCAGCTTAACTAGCGGGGGTGTAAGTGAGCAGTTCTTC.

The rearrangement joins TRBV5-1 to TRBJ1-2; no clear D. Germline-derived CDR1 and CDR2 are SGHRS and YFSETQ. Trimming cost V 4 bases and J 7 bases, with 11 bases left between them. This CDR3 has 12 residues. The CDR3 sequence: CASSGQASGYTF. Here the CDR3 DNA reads TGCGCCAGCAGCGGTCAGGCCAGTGGCTACACCTTC.

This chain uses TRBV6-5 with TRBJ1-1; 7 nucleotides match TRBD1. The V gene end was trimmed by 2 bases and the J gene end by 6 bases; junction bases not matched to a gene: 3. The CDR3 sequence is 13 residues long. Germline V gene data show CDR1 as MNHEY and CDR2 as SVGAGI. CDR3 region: CASSYTRGAEAFF. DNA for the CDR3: TGTGCCAGCAGTTACACCAGGGGGGCTGAAGCTTTCTTT.

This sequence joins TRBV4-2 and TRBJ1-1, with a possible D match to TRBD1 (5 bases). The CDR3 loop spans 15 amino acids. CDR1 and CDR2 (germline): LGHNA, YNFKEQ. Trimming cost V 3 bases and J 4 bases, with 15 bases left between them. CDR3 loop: CASSQSRAGGTEAFF. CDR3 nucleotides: TGTGCCAGCAGCCAGTCTCGGGCGGGGGGCACTGAAGCTTTCTTT.

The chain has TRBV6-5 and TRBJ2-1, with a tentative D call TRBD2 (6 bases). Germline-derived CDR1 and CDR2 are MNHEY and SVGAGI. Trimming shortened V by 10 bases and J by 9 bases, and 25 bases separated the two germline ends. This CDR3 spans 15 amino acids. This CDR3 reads CATGNERARGGEQFF. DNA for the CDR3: TGTGCCACGGGGAATGAGCGGGCAAGAGGTGGTGAGCAGTTCTTC.

The CDR3 DNA reads as TGTGCCCGCGGGGGGAACACTGAAGCTTTCTTT. Translation: CARGGNTEAFF. The J gene is TRBJ1-1, the V gene TRBV2, with D possibly TRBD1 on 5 matching bases. Trimming removed 11 bases from V and 1 base from J, with 8 bases in between. The CDR3 has 11 residues. Germline CDR1 SNHLY, CDR2 FYNNEI.

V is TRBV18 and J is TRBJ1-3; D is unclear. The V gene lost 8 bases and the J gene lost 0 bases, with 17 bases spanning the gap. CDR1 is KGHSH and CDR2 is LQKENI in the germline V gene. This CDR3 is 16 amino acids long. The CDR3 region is CASQPPRGYSGNTIYF. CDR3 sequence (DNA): TGTGCCAGCCAACCCCCGCGAGGGTACTCTGGAAACACCATATATTTT.

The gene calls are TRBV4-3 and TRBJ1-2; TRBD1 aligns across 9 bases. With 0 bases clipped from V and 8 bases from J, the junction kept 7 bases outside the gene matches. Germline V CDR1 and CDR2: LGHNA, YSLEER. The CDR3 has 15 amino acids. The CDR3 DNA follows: TGCGCCAGCAGCCAAGATCGGACAGGGGCGTCGGGCTACACCTTC. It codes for CASSQDRTGASGYTF.